The subject of this entry is one TCR beta chain. Method: immunoSEQ multiplex PCR; TCRdb's copy keeps in-frame clones and lacks some. The sample gives about 470,000 clones, about four fifths of which show up once; less than 15% is in the top ten. The record originates from a study of shared clonotypes between healthy human individuals. Germline V CDR1 and CDR2: MDHEN, SYDVKM. This CDR3 comprises 11 residues. V dropped 4 bases and J dropped 6 bases, with 6 bases sitting between them. The chain links TRBV28 to TRBJ1-2, with D maybe TRBD1 (5 bases). Sequenced material: PBMCs. The clonotype originates from a woman aged 40 to 55 in good health. Some clones in this sample may be carry-over from other donors' samples. The CDR3 sequence: CASSWTNGYTF. The CDR3 DNA reads TGTGCCAGCAGTTGGACAAATGGCTACACCTTC.